This entry is about one T cell receptor beta chain. What this receptor recognizes is not known. No per-base quality is available; no much larger clone lies one base away. This specimen belongs to a study of blood T cell repertoires in COVID-19 (dated by TCRdb to 2020 to 2022). Turning to the overall study: Samples covering the acute and convalescent phases of COVID-19 were provided by collaborators in the United States, Italy and Spain. The samples were drawn from two sources: the first 160 participants of the ongoing ImmuneRACE study, and over 950 subjects contributed by 6 global collaborators. Deeply sampled blood TCRbeta repertoires from subjects exposed to, actively infected with, or recovered from COVID-19 were included in the dataset. The repertoires were made available in a free public database intended to serve as a resource for research on the immune response to SARS-CoV-2. The prospective study material was composed of cDNA or gDNA derived from T cells, B-cell-depleted T cells, or PBMCs. Where available, HLA class I and class II types were obtained from metadata supplied by the sample provider rather than from assay-based typing. Sample metadata almost always included a de-identified subject ID, COVID-19 status, age in years and sex.

What the research found in general, with its limitations: How much clinical and demographic metadata was included differed by source and by participant, and the metadata was provided uncurated.

The immunoSEQ Assay, a bias-controlled multiplex PCR, was used to amplify TCRbeta CDR3 regions from genomic DNA. The source study handled its data this way. The number of nucleated cells in each sample was estimated by amplification of reference gene primers within the assay. Sequence reads were collapsed and filtered to measure the absolute abundance of every unique TCRbeta CDR3 rearrangement. Productive Simpson clonality was computed per sample as the square root of Simpson's diversity index over productive rearrangements. The clones in this table, taken by TCRdb from immuneACCESS, are in-frame only. Not every clone is retained; where verified, under half of the shortfall comes from an unresolved V gene, and the cause of the rest is unknown. The D gene and trimming were derived from the DNA, and the V and J assignments and clone size from that table. The sample table shows approximately 110,000 clones, and more than 75% are seen once. The ten largest account for approximately 1.5% of the sample.

Whole blood was collected in K2EDTA tubes by collaborating institutions according to the institutions' own protocols. For TCRbeta analysis, collaborator samples were shipped as frozen whole blood, as isolated PBMCs, or as DNA extracted from either sample type. This clonotype was obtained from a man aged 35-49 years with acute or convalescent COVID-19. Sequencing was carried out using peripheral blood.

The nucleotide sequence reads as follows: TGCGCCAGCAGCTGGGGACTAGCGGATAGCTCCTACGAGCAGTACTTC. Translated, this is CASSWGLADSSYEQYF. The chain couples TRBV5-1 to TRBJ2-7; 11 bases in the junction line up with TRBD2. Unmatched junction bases come to 5, with V trimmed by 3 bases and J by 0 bases. CDR1 and CDR2 are read off the germline V gene as SGHRS and YFSETQ. The CDR3 measures 16 amino acids from cysteine to phenylalanine. CDR3 DNA is the only sequence kept; it has 48 bases, read in frame from the first base.